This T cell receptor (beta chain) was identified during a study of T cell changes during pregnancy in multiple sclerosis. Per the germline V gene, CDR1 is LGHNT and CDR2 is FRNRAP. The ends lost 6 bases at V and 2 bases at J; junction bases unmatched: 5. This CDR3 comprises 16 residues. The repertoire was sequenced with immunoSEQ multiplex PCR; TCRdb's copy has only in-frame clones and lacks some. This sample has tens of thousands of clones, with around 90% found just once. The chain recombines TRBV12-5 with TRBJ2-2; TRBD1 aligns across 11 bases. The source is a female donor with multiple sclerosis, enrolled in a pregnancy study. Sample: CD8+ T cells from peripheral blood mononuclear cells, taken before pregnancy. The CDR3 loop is CASGFGQGANTGELFF. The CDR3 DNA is TGTGCTAGTGGCTTTGGACAGGGGGCTAACACCGGGGAGCTGTTTTTT.